These T cell receptor beta chains were read from a single sample in a study of T cell responses to AZD1222 COVID-19 vaccine. Method: immunoSEQ multiplex PCR; TCRdb's copy keeps in-frame clones and lacks some. Here the sample spans approximately 64,000 clones, 80% to 85% being singletons. The sequencing here drew on peripheral blood, taken on day 0 of AZD1222 vaccination. These receptors were taken from an adult in good health. The CDR3 runs from the conserved cysteine through the conserved F or W. D genes are given only for firm matches. A row's size may be missing; if present it is once, few, many or a size class.

NA	TRBV2	NA	TRBJ1-1	TGTGCCAGCAGTGCGGGGAACACTGAAGCTTTCTTT	CASSAGNTEAFF
once	TRBV3-1/TRBV3-2	NA	TRBJ1-1	TGTGCCAGCAGCCAACCCGGGACGTTGAACACTGAAGCTTTCTTT	CASSQPGTLNTEAFF
few	TRBV11-2	NA	TRBJ2-1	TGTGCCAGCAGCCTCGCGGAGGATCGGCTCTTC	CASSLAEDRLF
few	TRBV12-2	NA	TRBJ1-6	TGTGCAAGTCGCTTAGTCCGGGACGGAAATTCACCCCTCCACTTT	CASRLVRDGNSPLHF
NA	TRBV12-3/TRBV12-4	NA	TRBJ2-3	TGTGCCAGCAGTTTTGGCAATACGCAGTATTTT	CASSFGNTQYF
NA	TRBV4-3	TRBD1	TRBJ2-7	TGCGCCAGCAGCCCGGACAGGGCGAACCCCTACGAGCAGTACTTC	CASSPDRANPYEQYF
NA	TRBV5-8	NA	TRBJ2-2	TGTGCCAGCAGCTTGGTTCAGGGGAACACCGGGGAGCTGTTTTTT	CASSLVQGNTGELFF
few	TRBV25-1	NA	TRBJ2-1	TGTGCCAGCAGGGAGGCGTATGAGCAGTTCTTC	CASREAYEQFF
NA	TRBV3-1/TRBV3-2	NA	TRBJ2-2	TGTGCCAGCAGCCAACCCAGGCGCGGGAAGGAGCTGTTTTTT	CASSQPRRGKELFF
few	TRBV6-4	NA	TRBJ2-3	TGTGCCAGCAGTGAGCAATTCAGCGATACAGATACGCAGTATTTT	CASSEQFSDTDTQYF
NA	TRBV15	NA	TRBJ1-6	TGTGCCACCAGCAGAGCCGGGGATTCACCCCTCCACTTT	CATSRAGDSPLHF
NA	TRBV4-1	NA	TRBJ1-5	TGCGCCAGCAGTCATGATGAAGGCCCGAATCAGCCCCAGCATTTT	CASSHDEGPNQPQHF
NA	TRBV7-9	NA	TRBJ1-2	TGTGCCAGCAGCCCGAACGGGAAGGACTATGGCTACACCTTC	CASSPNGKDYGYTF
few	TRBV2	NA	TRBJ1-5	TGTGCCAGCAGTGAACAGATAAATCAGCCCCAGCATTTT	CASSEQINQPQHF
NA	TRBV11-2	NA	TRBJ1-4	TGTGCCAGCACCCCCTATTTGGGTGAAAAACTGTTTTTT	CASTPYLGEKLFF
few	TRBV20-1	NA	TRBJ2-7	TGCAGTGCTAGTATGGGGCACCCAATAGAGAGCGAGCAGTACTTC	CSASMGHPIESEQYF
NA	TRBV6-1	NA	TRBJ1-2	TGTGCCAGCAGTGATCAGGGTAGGGCCAACTATGGCTACACCTTC	CASSDQGRANYGYTF
NA	TRBV16	TRBD2	TRBJ2-3	TGTGCCAGCACCCGAACTAGCGGGGGAACAGATACGCAGTATTTT	CASTRTSGGTDTQYF
medium-sized	TRBV25-1	NA	TRBJ1-2	TGTGCCAGCAGAGCGACAGGACGCAACTATGGCTACACCTTC	CASRATGRNYGYTF
few	TRBV21-1	NA	TRBJ1-1	TGTGCCAGCAGCAGTTGGCGGAACACTGAAGCTTTCTTT	CASSSWRNTEAFF
NA	TRBV7-2	NA	TRBJ2-3	TGTGCCAGCAGCTTAGTTCCGTTAGATACGCAGTATTTT	CASSLVPLDTQYF
NA	TRBV9	TRBD2	TRBJ2-5	TGTGCCAGCAGCCTGACTAGCGGGGGGGCCGGCGAGACCCAGTACTTC	CASSLTSGGAGETQYF
NA	TRBV24-1	NA	TRBJ2-2	TGTGCCACCAGTGATTCGGGACGGTACACCGGGGAGCTGTTTTTT	CATSDSGRYTGELFF
NA	TRBV6-2/TRBV6-3	NA	TRBJ1-2	TGTGCCAGCAGTGACGCGGTGGGGAATGGCTACACCTTC	CASSDAVGNGYTF
NA	TRBV7-9	TRBD1	TRBJ1-2	TGTGCCAGCAGCTTAGAAGAGCACAGGGGGGTCTATGGCTACACCTTC	CASSLEEHRGVYGYTF
medium-sized	TRBV11-2	TRBD2	TRBJ2-5	TGTGCCAGCAGTTACCTAGCGGGGGCCCTCGGGGGCCAAGAGACCCAGTACTTC	CASSYLAGALGGQETQYF
NA	TRBV5-6	TRBD1	TRBJ2-7	TGTGCCAGCAGTCAGACCGGGACAGGGATCTCCTACGAGCAGTACTTC	CASSQTGTGISYEQYF
NA	TRBV28	NA	TRBJ1-1	TGTGCCAGCAGTTTAGGGGTGAACACTGAAGCTTTCTTT	CASSLGVNTEAFF